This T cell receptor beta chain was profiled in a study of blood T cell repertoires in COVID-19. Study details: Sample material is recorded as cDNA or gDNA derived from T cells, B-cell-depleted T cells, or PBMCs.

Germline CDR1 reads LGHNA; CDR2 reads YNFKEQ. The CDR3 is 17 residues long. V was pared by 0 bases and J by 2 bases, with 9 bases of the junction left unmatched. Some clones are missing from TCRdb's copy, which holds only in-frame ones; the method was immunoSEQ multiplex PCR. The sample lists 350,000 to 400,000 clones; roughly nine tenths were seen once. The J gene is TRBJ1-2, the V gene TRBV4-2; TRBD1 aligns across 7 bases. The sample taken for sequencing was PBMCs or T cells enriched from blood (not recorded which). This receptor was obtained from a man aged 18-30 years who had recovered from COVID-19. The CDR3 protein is CASSQDIWARGNYGYTF. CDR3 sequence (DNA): TGTGCCAGCAGCCAAGATATTTGGGCCAGGGGGAACTATGGCTACACCTTC.